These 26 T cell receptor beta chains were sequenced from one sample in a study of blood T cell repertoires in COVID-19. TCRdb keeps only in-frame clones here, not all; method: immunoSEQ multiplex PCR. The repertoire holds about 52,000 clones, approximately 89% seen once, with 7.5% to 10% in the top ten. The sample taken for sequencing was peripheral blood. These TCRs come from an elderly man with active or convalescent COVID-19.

The CDR3 protein is CASTASREAFF. CDR3 bases: TGTGCCAGTACGGCCTCGAGGGAAGCTTTCTTT. The chain carries TRBV28 and TRBJ1-1; D is unclear. This CDR3 has 11 amino acids. Germline V gives CDR1 MDHEN, CDR2 SYDVKM. Trimming removed 9 bases from V and 8 bases from J, with 13 bases in between.

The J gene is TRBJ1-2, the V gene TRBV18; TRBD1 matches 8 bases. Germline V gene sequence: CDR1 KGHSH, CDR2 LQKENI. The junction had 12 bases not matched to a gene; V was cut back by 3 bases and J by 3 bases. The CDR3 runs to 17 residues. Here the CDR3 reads CASSPFSGQGADYGYTF. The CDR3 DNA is TGTGCCAGCTCACCTTTTTCAGGGCAGGGGGCCGACTATGGCTACACCTTC.

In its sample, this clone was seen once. The CDR3 here is CAISANRGLNTGELFF. CDR3 coding DNA: TGTGCCATCAGCGCAAACAGGGGGCTTAACACCGGGGAGCTGTTTTTT. The V call is TRBV10-3, the J call TRBJ2-2, with 9 bases fitting TRBD1. This CDR3 region has 16 residues. Germline V gene lookup returns CDR1 ENHRY and CDR2 SYGVKD. With 6 bases clipped from V and 2 bases from J, the junction kept 7 bases outside the gene matches.

The CDR3 bases are TGTGCCAGCAGCGCCATGACAGGGTTCACCGGGGAGCTGTTTTTT. This encodes CASSAMTGFTGELFF. The chain is built from TRBV7-2 and TRBJ2-2, with TRBD1 identical over 7 bases. The CDR3 totals 15 residues. The V gene's germline CDR1 is SGHTA and CDR2 FQGNSA. Trimming removed 5 bases from V and 4 bases from J; junction bases left unmatched: 7.

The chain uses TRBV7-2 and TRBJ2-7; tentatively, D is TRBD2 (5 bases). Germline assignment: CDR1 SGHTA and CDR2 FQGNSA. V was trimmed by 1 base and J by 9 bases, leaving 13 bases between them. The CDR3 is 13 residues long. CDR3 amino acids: CASSLVLEGGQYF. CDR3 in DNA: TGTGCCAGCAGCTTAGTCCTAGAGGGTGGGCAGTACTTC.

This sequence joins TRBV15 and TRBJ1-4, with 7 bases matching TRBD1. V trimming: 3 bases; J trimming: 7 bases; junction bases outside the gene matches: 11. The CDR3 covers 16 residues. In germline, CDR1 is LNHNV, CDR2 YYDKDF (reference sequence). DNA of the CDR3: TGTGCCACCAGCAGGGAAACCGGGACAGTTATTGAAAAACTGTTTTTT. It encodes CATSRETGTVIEKLFF.

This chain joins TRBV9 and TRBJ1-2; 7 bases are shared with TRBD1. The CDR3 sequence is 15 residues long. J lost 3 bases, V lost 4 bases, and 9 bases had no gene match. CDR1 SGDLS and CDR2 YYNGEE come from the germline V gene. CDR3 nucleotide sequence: TGTGCCAGCAGCATTATCAGGGGGAATGACTATGGCTACACCTTC. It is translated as CASSIIRGNDYGYTF.

This CDR3 is CATYRGMNTEAFF. The CDR3 region has the DNA TGTGCCACGTACAGGGGTATGAACACTGAAGCTTTCTTT. This chain links TRBV10-3 with TRBJ1-1, with 7 bases that match TRBD1. The V segment lost 10 bases and the J segment 0 bases; nucleotides outside the gene matches: 5. This CDR3 is 13 amino acids long. Germline CDR1 reads ENHRY; CDR2 reads SYGVKD.

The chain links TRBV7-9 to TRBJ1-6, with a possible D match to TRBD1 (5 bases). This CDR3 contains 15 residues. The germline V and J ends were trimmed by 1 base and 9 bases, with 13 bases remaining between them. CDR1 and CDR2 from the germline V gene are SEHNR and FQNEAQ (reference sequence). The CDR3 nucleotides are TGTGCCAGCAGCTTAGGTCAGGGTCTCGCTTCACCCCTCCACTTT. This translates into CASSLGQGLASPLHF.

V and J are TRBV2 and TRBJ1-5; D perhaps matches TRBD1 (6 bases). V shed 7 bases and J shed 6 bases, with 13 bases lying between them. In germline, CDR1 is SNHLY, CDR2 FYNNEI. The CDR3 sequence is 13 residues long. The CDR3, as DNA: TGTGCCAGCAACACTGAACAGGGTCAGCCCCAGCATTTT. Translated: CASNTEQGQPQHF.

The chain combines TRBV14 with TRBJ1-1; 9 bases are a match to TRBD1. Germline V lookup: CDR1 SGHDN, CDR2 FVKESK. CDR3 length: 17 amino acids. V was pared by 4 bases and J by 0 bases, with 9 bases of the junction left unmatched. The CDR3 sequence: CASSPKQGARVNTEAFF. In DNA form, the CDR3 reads TGTGCCAGCAGCCCGAAACAGGGGGCGCGGGTGAACACTGAAGCTTTCTTT.

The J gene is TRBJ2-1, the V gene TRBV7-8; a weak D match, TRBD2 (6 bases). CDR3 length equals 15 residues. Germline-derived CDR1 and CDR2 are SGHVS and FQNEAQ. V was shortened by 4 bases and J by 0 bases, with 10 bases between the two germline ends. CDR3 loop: CASSSTGGSYNEQFF. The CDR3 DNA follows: TGTGCCAGCAGCTCCACCGGGGGCTCCTACAATGAGCAGTTCTTC.

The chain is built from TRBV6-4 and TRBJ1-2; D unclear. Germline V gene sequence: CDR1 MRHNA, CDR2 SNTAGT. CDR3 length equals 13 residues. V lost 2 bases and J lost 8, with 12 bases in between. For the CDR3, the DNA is TGTGCCAGCAGTGACAGGGAGAGAGGCGGCTACACCTTC. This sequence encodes CASSDRERGGYTF.

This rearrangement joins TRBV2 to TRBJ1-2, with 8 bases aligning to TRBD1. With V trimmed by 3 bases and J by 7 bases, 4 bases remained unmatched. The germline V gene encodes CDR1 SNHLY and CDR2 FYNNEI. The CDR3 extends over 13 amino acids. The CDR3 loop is CASSEDRVPGYTF. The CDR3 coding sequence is TGTGCCAGCAGTGAGGACAGGGTCCCTGGCTACACCTTC.

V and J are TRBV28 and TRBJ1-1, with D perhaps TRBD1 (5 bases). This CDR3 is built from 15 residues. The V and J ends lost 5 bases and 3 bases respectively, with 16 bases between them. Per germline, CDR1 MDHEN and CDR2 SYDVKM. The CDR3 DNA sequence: TGTGCCAGCAGTACCGGGGGGAGAGGGGACACTGAAGCTTTCTTT. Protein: CASSTGGRGDTEAFF.

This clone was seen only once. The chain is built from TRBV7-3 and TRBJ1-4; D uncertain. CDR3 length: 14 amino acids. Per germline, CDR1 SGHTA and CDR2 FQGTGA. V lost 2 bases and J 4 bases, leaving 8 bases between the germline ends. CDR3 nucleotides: TGTGCCAGCAGCTTAGGAGCGTATAATGAAAAACTGTTTTTT. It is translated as CASSLGAYNEKLFF.

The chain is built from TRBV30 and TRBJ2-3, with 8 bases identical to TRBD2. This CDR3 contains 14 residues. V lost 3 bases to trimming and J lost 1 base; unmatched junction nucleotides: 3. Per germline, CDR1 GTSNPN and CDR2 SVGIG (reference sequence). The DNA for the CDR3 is TGTGCCTGGAGCGTTAGCGGGGGCACAGATACGCAGTATTTT. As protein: CAWSVSGGTDTQYF.

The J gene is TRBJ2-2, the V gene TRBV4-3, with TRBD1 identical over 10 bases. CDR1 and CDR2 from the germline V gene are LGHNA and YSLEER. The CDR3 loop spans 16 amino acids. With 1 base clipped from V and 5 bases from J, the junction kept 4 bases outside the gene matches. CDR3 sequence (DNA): TGCGCCAGCAGCCAAGTGGGACAGGGGACGACCGGGGAGCTGTTTTTT. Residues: CASSQVGQGTTGELFF.

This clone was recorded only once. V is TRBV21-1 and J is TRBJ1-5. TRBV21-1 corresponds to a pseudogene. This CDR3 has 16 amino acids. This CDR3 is CASSKEACISNQPQHF. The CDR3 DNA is TGTGCCAGCAGCAAAGAAGCTTGCATCAGCAATCAGCCCCAGCATTTT.

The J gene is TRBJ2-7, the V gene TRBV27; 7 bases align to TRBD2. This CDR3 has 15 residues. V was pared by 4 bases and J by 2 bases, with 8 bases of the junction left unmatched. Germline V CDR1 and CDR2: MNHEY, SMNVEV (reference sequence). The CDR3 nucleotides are TGTGCCAGCAGTTCCCCCTCGGGGGGAACCTACGAGCAGTACTTC. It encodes CASSSPSGGTYEQYF.

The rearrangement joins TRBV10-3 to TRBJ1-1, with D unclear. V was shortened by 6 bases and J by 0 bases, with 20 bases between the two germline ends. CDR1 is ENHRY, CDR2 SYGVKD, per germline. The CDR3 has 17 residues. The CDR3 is CAIRQTFSRDLNTEAFF. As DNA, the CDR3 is TGTGCCATCAGACAGACCTTCAGTCGGGATCTGAACACTGAAGCTTTCTTT.

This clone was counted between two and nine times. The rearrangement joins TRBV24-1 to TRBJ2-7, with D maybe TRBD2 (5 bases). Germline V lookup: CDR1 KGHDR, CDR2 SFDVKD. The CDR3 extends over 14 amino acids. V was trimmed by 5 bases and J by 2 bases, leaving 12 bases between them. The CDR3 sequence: CATSASREPYEQYF. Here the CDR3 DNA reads TGTGCCACCAGTGCGTCTAGGGAGCCCTACGAGCAGTACTTC.

CDR3 protein: CASSKVRDCYNEQFF. CDR3 DNA sequence: TGTGCCAGCAGCAAAGTTCGGGACTGTTACAATGAGCAGTTCTTC. The V and J genes are TRBV21-1 and TRBJ2-1; TRBD2 is the table's D call, not checked against the DNA. TRBV21-1 is described as a pseudogene. The CDR3 runs 15 residues.

The CDR3 region is CAWSRSLNSPLHF. DNA of the CDR3: TGTGCCTGGAGTCGCAGTTTAAATTCACCCCTCCACTTT. The V call is TRBV30, the J call TRBJ1-6; D unclear. Looked up from germline, CDR1 is GTSNPN and CDR2 is SVGIG (reference sequence). This CDR3 region has 13 residues. V lost 2 bases, J lost 7 bases, and 9 bases lay in between.

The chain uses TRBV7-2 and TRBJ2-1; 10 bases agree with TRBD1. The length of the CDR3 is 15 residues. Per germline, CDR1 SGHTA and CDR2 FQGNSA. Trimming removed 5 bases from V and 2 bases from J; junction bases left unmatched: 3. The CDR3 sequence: CASSPGTGAYNEQFF. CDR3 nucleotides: TGTGCCAGCAGCCCCGGGACAGGGGCCTACAATGAGCAGTTCTTC.

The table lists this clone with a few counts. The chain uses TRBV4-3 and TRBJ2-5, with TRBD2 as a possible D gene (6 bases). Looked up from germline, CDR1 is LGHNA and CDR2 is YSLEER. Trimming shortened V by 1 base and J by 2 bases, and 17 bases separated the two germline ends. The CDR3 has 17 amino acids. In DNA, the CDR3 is TGCGCCAGCAGCCAAGCCGTATCCGCCGGAGGGCAAGAGACCCAGTACTTC. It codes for CASSQAVSAGGQETQYF.